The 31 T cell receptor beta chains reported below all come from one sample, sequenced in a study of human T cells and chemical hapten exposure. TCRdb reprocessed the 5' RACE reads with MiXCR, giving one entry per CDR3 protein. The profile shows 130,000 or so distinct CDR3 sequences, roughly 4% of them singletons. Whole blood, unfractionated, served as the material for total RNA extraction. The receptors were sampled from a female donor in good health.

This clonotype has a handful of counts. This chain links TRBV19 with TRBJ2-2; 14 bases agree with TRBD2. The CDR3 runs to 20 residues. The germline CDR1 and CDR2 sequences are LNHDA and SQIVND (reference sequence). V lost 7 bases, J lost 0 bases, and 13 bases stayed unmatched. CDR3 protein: CASTHPSPGLAGANTGELFF. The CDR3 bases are TGTGCCAGTACTCACCCCTCTCCGGGACTAGCGGGGGCGAACACCGGGGAGCTGTTTTTT.

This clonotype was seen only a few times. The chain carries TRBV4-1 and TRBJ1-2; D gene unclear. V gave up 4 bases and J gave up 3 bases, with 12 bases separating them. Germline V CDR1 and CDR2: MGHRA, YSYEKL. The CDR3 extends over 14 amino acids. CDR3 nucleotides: TGCGCCAGCAGCCCCACGGGCGTCCACTATGGCTACACCTTC. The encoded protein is CASSPTGVHYGYTF.

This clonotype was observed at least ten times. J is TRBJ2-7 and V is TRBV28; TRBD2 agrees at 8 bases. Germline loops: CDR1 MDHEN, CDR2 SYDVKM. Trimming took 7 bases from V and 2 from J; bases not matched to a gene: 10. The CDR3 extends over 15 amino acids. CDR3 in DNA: TGTGCCAGCAACAACGGGGGGGTTCTCCCCTACGAGCAGTACTTC. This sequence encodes CASNNGGVLPYEQYF.

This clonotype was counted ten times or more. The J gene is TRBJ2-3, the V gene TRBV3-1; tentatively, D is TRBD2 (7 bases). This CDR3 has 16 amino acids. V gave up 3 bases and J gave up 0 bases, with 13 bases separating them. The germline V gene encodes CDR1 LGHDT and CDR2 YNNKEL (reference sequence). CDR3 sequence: CASSHSRGGSTDTQYF. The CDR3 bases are TGTGCCAGCAGCCACTCTAGGGGGGGGAGCACAGATACGCAGTATTTT.

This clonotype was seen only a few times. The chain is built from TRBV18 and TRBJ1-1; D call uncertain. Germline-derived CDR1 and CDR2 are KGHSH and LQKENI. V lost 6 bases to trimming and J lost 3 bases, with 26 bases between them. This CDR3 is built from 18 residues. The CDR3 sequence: CASSTPPYAVPAYTEAFF. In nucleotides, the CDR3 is TGTGCCAGCTCGACCCCGCCATACGCCGTTCCAGCGTACACTGAAGCTTTCTTT.

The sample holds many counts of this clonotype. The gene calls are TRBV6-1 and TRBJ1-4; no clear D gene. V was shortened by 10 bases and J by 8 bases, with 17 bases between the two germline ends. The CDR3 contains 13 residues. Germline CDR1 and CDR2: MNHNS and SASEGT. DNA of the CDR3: TGTGCCATCCGAGACTCGGAGAGCGAAAAACTGTTTTTT. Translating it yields CAIRDSESEKLFF.

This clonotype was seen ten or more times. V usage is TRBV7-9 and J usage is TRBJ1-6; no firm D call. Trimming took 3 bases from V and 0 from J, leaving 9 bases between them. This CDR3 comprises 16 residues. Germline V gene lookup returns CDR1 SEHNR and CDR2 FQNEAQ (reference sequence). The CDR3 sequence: CASSLGGYSYNSPLHF. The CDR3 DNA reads TGTGCCAGCAGCTTGGGCGGATACTCCTATAATTCACCCCTCCACTTT. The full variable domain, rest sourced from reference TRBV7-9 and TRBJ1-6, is DTGVSQNPRHKITKRGQNVTFRCDPISEHNRLYWYRQTLGQGPEFLTYFQNEAQLEKSRLLSDRFSAERPKGSFSTLEIQRTEQGDSAMYLCASSLGGYSYNSPLHFGNGTRLTVT.

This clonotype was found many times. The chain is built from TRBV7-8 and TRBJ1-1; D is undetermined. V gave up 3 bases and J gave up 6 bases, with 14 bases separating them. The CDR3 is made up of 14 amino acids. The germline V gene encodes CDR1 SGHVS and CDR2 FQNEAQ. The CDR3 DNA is TGTGCCAGCAGCTTCGCTCAGGAAAGGGCTGAAGCTTTCTTT. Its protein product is CASSFAQERAEAFF.

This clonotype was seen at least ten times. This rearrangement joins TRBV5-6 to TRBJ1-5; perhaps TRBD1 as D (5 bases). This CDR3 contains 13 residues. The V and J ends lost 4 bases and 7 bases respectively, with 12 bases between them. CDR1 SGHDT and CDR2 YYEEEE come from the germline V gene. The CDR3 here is CASSEQEAQPQHF. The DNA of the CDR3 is TGTGCCAGCAGCGAACAGGAGGCCCAGCCCCAGCATTTT.

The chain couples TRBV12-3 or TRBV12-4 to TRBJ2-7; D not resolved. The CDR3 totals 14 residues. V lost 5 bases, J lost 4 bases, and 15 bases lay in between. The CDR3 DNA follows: TGTGCCAGCAGTCATCAAACCCTAATTTACGAGCAGTACTTC. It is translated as CASSHQTLIYEQYF.

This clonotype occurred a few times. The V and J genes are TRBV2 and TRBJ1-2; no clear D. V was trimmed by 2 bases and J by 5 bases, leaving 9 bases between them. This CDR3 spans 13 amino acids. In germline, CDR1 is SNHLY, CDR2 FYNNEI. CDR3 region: CASSEIGLYGYTF. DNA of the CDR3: TGTGCCAGCAGTGAAATCGGTTTATATGGCTACACCTTC.

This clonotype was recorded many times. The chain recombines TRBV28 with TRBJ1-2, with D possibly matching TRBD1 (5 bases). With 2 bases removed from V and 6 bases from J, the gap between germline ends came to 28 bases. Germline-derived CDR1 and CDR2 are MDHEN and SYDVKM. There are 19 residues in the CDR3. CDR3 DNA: TGTGCCAGCAGTTTACGTGCCCCTTTAAGAAAGGGGCGGACTAATGGCTACACCTTC. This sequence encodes CASSLRAPLRKGRTNGYTF.

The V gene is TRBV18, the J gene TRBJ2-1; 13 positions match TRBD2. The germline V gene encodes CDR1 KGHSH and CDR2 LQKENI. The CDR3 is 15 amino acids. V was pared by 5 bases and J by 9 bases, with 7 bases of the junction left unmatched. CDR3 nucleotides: TGTGCCAGCTCATCGGGACTAGCGGGGTTGGGTGAGCAGTTCTTC. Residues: CASSSGLAGLGEQFF. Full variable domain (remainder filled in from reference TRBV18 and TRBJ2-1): NAGVMQNPRHLVRRRGQEARLRCSPMKGHSHVYWYRQLPEEGLKFMVYLQKENIIDESGMPKERFSAEFPKEGPSILRIQQVVRGDSAAYFCASSSGLAGLGEQFFGPGTRLTVL.

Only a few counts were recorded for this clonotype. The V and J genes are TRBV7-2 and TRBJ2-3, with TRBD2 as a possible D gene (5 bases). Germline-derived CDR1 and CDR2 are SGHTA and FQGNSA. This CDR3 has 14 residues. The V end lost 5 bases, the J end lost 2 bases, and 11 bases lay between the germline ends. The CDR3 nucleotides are TGTGCCAGCAGCCGCACTAGGCACACAGATACGCAGTATTTT. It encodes CASSRTRHTDTQYF.

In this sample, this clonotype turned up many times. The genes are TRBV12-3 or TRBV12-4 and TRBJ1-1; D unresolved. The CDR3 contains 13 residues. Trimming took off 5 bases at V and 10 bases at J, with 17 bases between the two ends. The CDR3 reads CASSTAIGWAAFF. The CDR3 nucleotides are TGTGCCAGCAGTACCGCCATAGGGTGGGCAGCTTTCTTT.

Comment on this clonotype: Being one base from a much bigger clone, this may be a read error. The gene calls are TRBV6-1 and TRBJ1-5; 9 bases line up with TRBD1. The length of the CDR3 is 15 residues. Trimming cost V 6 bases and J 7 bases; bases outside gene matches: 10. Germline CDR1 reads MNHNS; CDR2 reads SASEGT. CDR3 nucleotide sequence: TGTGCCAGCAGCTTAACAGGGGGCACCGGACAGCCCCAGCATTTT. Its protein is CASSLTGGTGQPQHF.

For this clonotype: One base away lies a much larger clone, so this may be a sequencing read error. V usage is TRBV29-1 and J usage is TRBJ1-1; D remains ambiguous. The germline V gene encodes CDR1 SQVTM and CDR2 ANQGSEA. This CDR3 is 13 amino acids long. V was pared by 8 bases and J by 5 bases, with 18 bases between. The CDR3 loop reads CSLASLKKTEAFF. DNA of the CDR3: TGCAGCCTCGCCTCATTGAAGAAAACTGAAGCTTTCTTT.

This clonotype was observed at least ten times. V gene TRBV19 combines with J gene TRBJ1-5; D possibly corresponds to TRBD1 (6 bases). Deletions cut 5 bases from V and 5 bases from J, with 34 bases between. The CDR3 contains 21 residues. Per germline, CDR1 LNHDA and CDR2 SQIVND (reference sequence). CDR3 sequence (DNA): TGTGCCAGTAGTGGAACTCAAGGACGACCTTTCACGACAGGATCTGATCAGCCCCAGCATTTT. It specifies CASSGTQGRPFTTGSDQPQHF. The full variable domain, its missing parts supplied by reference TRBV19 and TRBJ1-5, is DGGITQSPKYLFRKEGQNVTLSCEQNLNHDAMYWYRQDPGQGLRLIYYSQIVNDFQKGDIAEGYSVSREKKESFPLTVTSAQKNPTAFYLCASSGTQGRPFTTGSDQPQHFGDGTRLSIL.

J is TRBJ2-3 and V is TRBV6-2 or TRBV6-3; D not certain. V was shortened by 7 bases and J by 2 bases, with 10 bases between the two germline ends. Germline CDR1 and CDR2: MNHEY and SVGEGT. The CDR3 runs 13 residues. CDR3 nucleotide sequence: TGTGCCAGCATTCCTGATTCCACAGATACGCAGTATTTT. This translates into CASIPDSTDTQYF.

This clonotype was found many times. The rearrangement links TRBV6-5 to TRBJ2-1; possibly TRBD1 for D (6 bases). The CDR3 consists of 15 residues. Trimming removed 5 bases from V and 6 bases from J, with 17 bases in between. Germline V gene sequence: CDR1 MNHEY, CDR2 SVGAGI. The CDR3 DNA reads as TGTGCCAGCAGTCGACAGGCGTTGTTGGGCAATGAGCAGTTCTTC. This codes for CASSRQALLGNEQFF.

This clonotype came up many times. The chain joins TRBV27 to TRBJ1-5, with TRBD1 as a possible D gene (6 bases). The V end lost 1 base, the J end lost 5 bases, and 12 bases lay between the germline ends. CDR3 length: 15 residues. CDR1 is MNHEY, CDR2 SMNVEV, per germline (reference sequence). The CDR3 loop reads CASSLYWTDHQPQHF. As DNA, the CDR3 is TGTGCCAGCAGTTTATATTGGACAGACCATCAGCCCCAGCATTTT.

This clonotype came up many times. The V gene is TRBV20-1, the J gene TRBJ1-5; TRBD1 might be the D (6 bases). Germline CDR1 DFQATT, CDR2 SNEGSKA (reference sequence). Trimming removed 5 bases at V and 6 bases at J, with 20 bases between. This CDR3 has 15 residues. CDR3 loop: CSAVNRQVSAQPQHF. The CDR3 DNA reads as TGCAGTGCTGTAAACAGACAGGTTTCAGCTCAGCCCCAGCATTTT.

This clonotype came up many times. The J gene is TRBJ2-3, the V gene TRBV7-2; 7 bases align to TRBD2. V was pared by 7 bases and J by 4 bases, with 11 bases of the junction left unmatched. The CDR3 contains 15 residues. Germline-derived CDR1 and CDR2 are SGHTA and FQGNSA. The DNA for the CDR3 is TGTGCCAGCACCCCAATTGGGGGGGGGGCAGATACGCAGTATTTT. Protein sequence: CASTPIGGGADTQYF.

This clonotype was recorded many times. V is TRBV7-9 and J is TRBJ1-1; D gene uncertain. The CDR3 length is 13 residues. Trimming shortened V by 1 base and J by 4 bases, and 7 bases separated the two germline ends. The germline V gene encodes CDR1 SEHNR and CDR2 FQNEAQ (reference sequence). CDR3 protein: CASSLEGSTEAFF. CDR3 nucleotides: TGTGCCAGCAGCTTAGAGGGAAGCACTGAAGCTTTCTTT.

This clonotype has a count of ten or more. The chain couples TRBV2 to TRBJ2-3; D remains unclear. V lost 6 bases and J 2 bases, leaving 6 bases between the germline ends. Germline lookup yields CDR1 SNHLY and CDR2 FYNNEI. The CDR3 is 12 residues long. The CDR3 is CASSEYTDTQYF. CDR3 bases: TGTGCCAGCAGCGAATACACAGATACGCAGTATTTT.

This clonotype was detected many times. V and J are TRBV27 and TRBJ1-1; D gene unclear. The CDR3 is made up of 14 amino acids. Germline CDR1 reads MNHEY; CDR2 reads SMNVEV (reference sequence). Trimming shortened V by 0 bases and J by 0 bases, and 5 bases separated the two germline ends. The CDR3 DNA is TGTGCCAGCAGTTTATCAGGGCTGAACACTGAAGCTTTCTTT. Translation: CASSLSGLNTEAFF.

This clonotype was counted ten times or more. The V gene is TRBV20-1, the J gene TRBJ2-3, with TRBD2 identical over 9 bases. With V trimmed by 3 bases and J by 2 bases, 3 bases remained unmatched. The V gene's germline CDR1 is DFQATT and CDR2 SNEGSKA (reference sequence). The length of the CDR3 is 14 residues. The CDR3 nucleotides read TGCAGTGCTAGGCGGGGGGGCAACACAGATACGCAGTATTTT. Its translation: CSARRGGNTDTQYF.

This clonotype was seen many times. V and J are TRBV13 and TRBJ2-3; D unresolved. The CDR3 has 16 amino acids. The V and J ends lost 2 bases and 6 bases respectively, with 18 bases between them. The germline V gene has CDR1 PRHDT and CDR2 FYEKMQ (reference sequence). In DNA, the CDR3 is TGTGCCAGCAGCTTATGGGCGGCGGTCGAAAGCGATACGCAGTATTTT. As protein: CASSLWAAVESDTQYF.

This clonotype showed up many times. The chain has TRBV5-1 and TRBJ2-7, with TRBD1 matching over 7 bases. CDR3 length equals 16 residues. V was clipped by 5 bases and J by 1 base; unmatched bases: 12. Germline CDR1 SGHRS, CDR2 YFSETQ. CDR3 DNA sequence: TGCGCCAGCAGGCGTTCCCGGGACAGTCGATCCTACGAGCAGTACTTC. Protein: CASRRSRDSRSYEQYF.

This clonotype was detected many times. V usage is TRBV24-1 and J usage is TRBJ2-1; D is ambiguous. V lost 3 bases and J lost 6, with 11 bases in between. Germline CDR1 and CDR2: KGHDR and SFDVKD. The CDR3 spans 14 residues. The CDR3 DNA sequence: TGTGCCACCAGTGATAACAATCCGGGCAATGAGCAGTTCTTC. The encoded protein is CATSDNNPGNEQFF.

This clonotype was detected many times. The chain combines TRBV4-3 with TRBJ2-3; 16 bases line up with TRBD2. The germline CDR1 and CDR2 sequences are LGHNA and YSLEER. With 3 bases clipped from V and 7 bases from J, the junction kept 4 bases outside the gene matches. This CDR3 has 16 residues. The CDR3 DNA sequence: TGCGCCAGCAGCCAGGGGACTAGCGGGGGGGGTAATACGCAGTATTTT. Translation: CASSQGTSGGGNTQYF.